The source of this TCR beta chain is a study of human T cells and chemical hapten exposure. Study summary: Throughout a study of 20 to 30 weeks, patients underwent weekly scalp administration of diphenylcyclopropenone doses. After 6 days, upper back 0.01% DPC patch tests were scored. Study conclusions and caveats: Unchanged with DPC sensitization were TCRs above 1 in 1000 frequency.

Noted time point: pre-sensitization, week 0. Treatment: therapeutic diphenylcyclopropenone sensitization with weekly scalp DPC. With 1 base removed from V and 3 bases from J, the gap between germline ends came to 10 bases. The CDR3 is made up of 15 amino acids. From germline, CDR1 is SGHTA and CDR2 FQGNSA. Worth noting for this clonotype: The antigen is not known.

TCRdb fed the RACE reads into MiXCR, producing one record per CDR3 protein. The data contain 250,000 to 300,000 distinct CDR3 sequences, roughly 8% of them singletons. This rearrangement joins TRBV7-2 to TRBJ1-5, with D unclear. The sequence derives from a man younger than 35 with alopecia areata. Some clones in this sample may be carry-over from other donors' samples. Sequencing used whole blood, obtained in connection with sensitization to the hapten diphenylcyclopropenone (DPC). In DNA form, the CDR3 reads TGTGCCAGCAGCTTAGGCTGGGGAAACAATCAGCCCCAGCATTTT. Protein product: CASSLGWGNNQPQHF.